Shown below are 26 T cell receptor beta chains from a single sample sequenced in a study of T cell repertoires in cytomegalovirus infection. TCRdb re-derived calls from the reads in MiXCR, one entry per CDR3 protein. The table lists under 600,000 distinct CDR3 sequences, about 15% of them singletons. Material: CD8+ T cells from PBMCs. These receptors came from a human donor in good health (CMV status not recorded). Some clones in this sample may be carry-over from other donors' samples.

This clonotype was counted ten times or more. The chain couples TRBV6-2 or TRBV6-3 to TRBJ1-1; TRBD1 matches 10 bases. From germline, CDR1 is MNHEY and CDR2 SVGEGT. Germline trimming cut 5 bases from V and 4 bases from J; bases unmatched to any gene: 10. This CDR3 is 16 amino acids long. In DNA, the CDR3 is TGTGCCAGCAGTAAACGACAGGGGGCGGCCCCCACTGAAGCTTTCTTT. Encoded protein: CASSKRQGAAPTEAFF.

This clonotype appeared a single time. The chain is built from TRBV28 and TRBJ2-2; 8 nucleotides agree with TRBD1. The length of the CDR3 is 15 residues. Trimming cost V 3 bases and J 5 bases; bases outside gene matches: 5. The germline V gene has CDR1 MDHEN and CDR2 SYDVKM. CDR3 in amino acids: CASSLRTGRTGELFF. CDR3 coding DNA: TGTGCCAGCAGTTTGAGGACAGGGCGAACCGGGGAGCTGTTTTTT. The entire variable domain, with the rest obtained from reference TRBV28 and TRBJ2-2, is as follows: DVKVTQSSRYLVKRTGEKVFLECVQDMDHENMFWYRQDPGLGLRLIYFSYDVKMKEKGDIPEGYSVSREKKERFSLILESASTNQTSMYLCASSLRTGRTGELFFGEGSRLTVL.

The chain has TRBV5-4 and TRBJ1-3; D unclear. This CDR3 has 15 residues. V lost 2 bases to trimming and J lost 0 bases, with 9 bases between them. Germline V CDR1 and CDR2: SGHNT, YYREEE (reference sequence). The CDR3 is CASSLELGSGNTIYF. The DNA of the CDR3 is TGTGCCAGCAGCTTAGAACTGGGCTCTGGAAACACCATATATTTT.

CDR3 nucleotides: TGCAGTGCCGCAACCGGGACTTTTAACTATGGCTACACCTTC. Its translation: CSAATGTFNYGYTF. J is TRBJ1-2 and V is TRBV20-1; D may be TRBD1 (5 bases). Per the germline V gene, CDR1 is DFQATT and CDR2 is SNEGSKA (reference sequence). This CDR3 has 14 residues. Trimming pared 6 bases from V and 1 base from J, leaving 15 bases between.

This chain links TRBV19 with TRBJ1-1; D call uncertain. V lost 1 base to trimming and J lost 0 bases, with 15 bases between them. The CDR3 extends over 17 amino acids. Germline CDR1 reads LNHDA; CDR2 reads SQIVND (reference sequence). The CDR3 loop is CASSIAAHQAMNTEAFF. The CDR3 bases are TGTGCCAGTAGTATAGCCGCTCATCAGGCCATGAACACTGAAGCTTTCTTT.

This clonotype was counted a few times. The J gene is TRBJ2-1, the V gene TRBV9; D remains ambiguous. In germline, CDR1 is SGDLS, CDR2 YYNGEE. V was clipped by 0 bases and J by 6 bases, with 10 bases between them. The CDR3 sequence is 14 residues long. The DNA of the CDR3 is TGTGCCAGCAGCGTAGGAGGTGGAGTCAATGAGCAGTTCTTC. It translates to CASSVGGGVNEQFF.

The table lists this clonotype with many counts. The chain recombines TRBV7-9 with TRBJ2-1; D may be TRBD2 (6 bases). Germline-derived CDR1 and CDR2 are SEHNR and FQNEAQ (reference sequence). Trimming stripped 5 bases from V and 5 bases from J, with 10 bases between. This CDR3 comprises 13 residues. The CDR3 region has the DNA TGTGCCAGCAGCGTGGGACTTCACAATGAGCAGTTCTTC. Its protein product is CASSVGLHNEQFF.

This clonotype was seen ten or more times. The rearrangement uses TRBV4-2 and TRBJ2-3; the D gene is possibly TRBD1 (5 bases). The CDR3 runs 15 residues. Germline V CDR1 and CDR2: LGHNA, YNFKEQ. V was clipped by 0 bases and J by 2 bases, with 9 bases between them. In DNA, the CDR3 is TGTGCCAGCAGCCAAGATCCCAGGGTCACAGATACGCAGTATTTT. The encoded protein is CASSQDPRVTDTQYF.

This clonotype was seen more than once but under ten times. The chain combines TRBV19 with TRBJ1-1; D not certain. Germline lookup yields CDR1 LNHDA and CDR2 SQIVND (reference sequence). V was cut by 1 base and J by 0 bases, with 15 bases left in between. The CDR3 sequence is 17 residues long. The CDR3 loop reads CASSIGGDYGMNTEAFF. The CDR3 nucleotides read TGTGCCAGTAGTATAGGCGGTGATTATGGGATGAACACTGAAGCTTTCTTT.

This clonotype was seen a handful of times. V and J are TRBV28 and TRBJ1-5; D possibly corresponds to TRBD1 (6 bases). The V and J ends lost 4 bases and 0 bases respectively, with 16 bases between them. The CDR3 is 17 residues long. CDR1 is MDHEN and CDR2 is SYDVKM in the germline V gene. CDR3: CASSSSMQGHSNQPQHF. The DNA of the CDR3 is TGTGCCAGCAGTTCCTCGATGCAGGGGCATAGCAATCAGCCCCAGCATTTT.

This clonotype was counted between two and nine times. This chain connects TRBV5-1 to TRBJ2-2; weak D call: TRBD2 (6 bases). V lost 2 bases, J lost 5 bases, and 13 bases lay in between. This CDR3 is built from 15 residues. The V gene's germline CDR1 is SGHRS and CDR2 YFSETQ. The CDR3 DNA sequence: TGCGCCAGCAGCTTATTATCCGGGAGTACCGGGGAGCTGTTTTTT. Protein sequence: CASSLLSGSTGELFF.

CDR3 in amino acids: CASSPPRAVPGYTF. The CDR3 bases are TGTGCCAGCAGCCCTCCACGCGCGGTCCCTGGGTACACCTTC. V and J are TRBV7-9 and TRBJ1-2; D uncertain. The CDR3 contains 14 residues. Trimming cost V 5 bases and J 11 bases, with 21 bases left between them. Germline CDR1 SEHNR, CDR2 FQNEAQ (reference sequence).

This chain links TRBV14 with TRBJ1-2, with D possibly TRBD1 on 5 matching bases. The CDR3 is 16 residues long. Per the germline V gene, CDR1 is SGHDN and CDR2 is FVKESK. Trimming left V 9 bases short and J 2 bases short, with 22 bases between. CDR3 sequence (DNA): TGTGCCAGATACCCCAAAGGGGTGGGCGTAAACTATGGCTACACCTTC. Translated, it gives CARYPKGVGVNYGYTF.

This clonotype turned up a few times. The chain carries TRBV7-3 and TRBJ2-1; 8 bases agree with TRBD2. CDR1 is SGHTA and CDR2 is FQGTGA in the germline V gene. V lost 0 bases and J lost 7; bases outside the gene matches: 8. The CDR3 has 16 amino acids. The CDR3 loop reads CASSLTGGGGFNEQFF. CDR3 nucleotide sequence: TGTGCCAGCAGCTTAACGGGGGGCGGGGGGTTTAATGAGCAGTTCTTC. Based on the CDR3 plus reference TRBV7-3 and TRBJ2-1, the full variable domain is GAGVSQTPSNKVTEKGKYVELRCDPISGHTALYWYRQSLGQGPEFLIYFQGTGAADDSGLPNDRFFAVRPEGSVSTLKIQRTERGDSAVYLCASSLTGGGGFNEQFFGPGTRLTVL.

The V call is TRBV20-1, the J call TRBJ2-4, with TRBD1 matching over 7 bases. The V segment lost 3 bases and the J segment 0 bases; nucleotides outside the gene matches: 5. Looked up from germline, CDR1 is DFQATT and CDR2 is SNEGSKA (reference sequence). This CDR3 is built from 15 residues. CDR3 loop: CSARGQSLAKNIQYF. CDR3 bases: TGCAGTGCTAGGGGACAGTCATTAGCCAAAAACATTCAGTACTTC.

The chain uses TRBV20-1 and TRBJ2-7, with a weak D call TRBD2 (6 bases). V lost 0 bases and J lost 2, with 20 bases in between. This CDR3 is built from 17 residues. Per the germline V gene, CDR1 is DFQATT and CDR2 is SNEGSKA (reference sequence). This CDR3 reads CSARDHHIPGLPYEQYF. CDR3 bases: TGCAGTGCTAGAGACCATCACATACCGGGACTCCCCTACGAGCAGTACTTC.

This clonotype was seen at least ten times. V usage is TRBV7-9 and J usage is TRBJ2-3; 12 bases match TRBD2. The germline V gene has CDR1 SEHNR and CDR2 FQNEAQ (reference sequence). This CDR3 region has 15 residues. The V segment lost 5 bases and the J segment 3 bases; nucleotides outside the gene matches: 3. The CDR3 spells CASSNLAGGTDTQYF. The CDR3 DNA is TGTGCCAGCAGCAACCTAGCGGGAGGGACAGATACGCAGTATTTT.

The chain is built from TRBV13 and TRBJ2-2, with TRBD1 matching over 8 bases. This CDR3 comprises 15 residues. The V gene's germline CDR1 is PRHDT and CDR2 FYEKMQ (reference sequence). J lost 5 bases, V lost 5 bases, and 7 bases had no gene match. The CDR3 reads CASSRDRSTTGELFF. The CDR3 nucleotides read TGTGCCAGCAGCCGGGACAGGTCGACTACCGGGGAGCTGTTTTTT.

This clonotype occurred many times. The genes are TRBV7-8 and TRBJ1-4; D might be TRBD1 (5 bases). V was cut by 1 base and J by 7 bases, with 13 bases left in between. This CDR3 is built from 15 residues. The germline CDR1 and CDR2 sequences are SGHVS and FQNEAQ. CDR3 region: CASSLEAGVGEKLFF. The CDR3, as DNA: TGTGCCAGCAGCTTAGAGGCGGGGGTTGGTGAAAAACTGTTTTTT.

In the case of this clonotype: Compared with germline, one end of the junction differs, possibly owing to a read error. The rearrangement uses TRBV10-2 and TRBJ1-1; D uncertain. The CDR3 covers 11 residues. The germline V gene encodes CDR1 WSHSY and CDR2 SAAADI. CDR3 in amino acids: CARSDGSSAFF. CDR3 nucleotides: TGCGCCAGAAGTGACGGATCTTCGGCTTTCTTT.

The table lists this clonotype with many counts. The chain combines TRBV7-3 with TRBJ2-7, with 10 bases aligning to TRBD2. This CDR3 is built from 18 residues. Germline V CDR1 and CDR2: SGHTA, FQGTGA. The trim removed 7 bases at V and 0 bases at J, leaving 15 bases unmatched. The CDR3 bases are TGTGCCAGCACCGCGGTCGTGGGACTAGCGCCGAGCTCCTACGAGCAGTACTTC. Protein product: CASTAVVGLAPSSYEQYF.

This clonotype was detected many times. J is TRBJ2-7 and V is TRBV7-6; D is perhaps TRBD2 (5 bases). The CDR3 consists of 13 residues. Germline CDR1 reads SGHVS; CDR2 reads FNYEAQ. V was cut by 8 bases and J by 0 bases, with 11 bases left in between. CDR3 region: CASRGPPSYEQYF. CDR3 nucleotides: TGTGCCAGCCGGGGTCCTCCCTCCTACGAGCAGTACTTC.

The rearrangement links TRBV19 to TRBJ1-2; 10 nucleotides match TRBD1. V lost 6 bases and J lost 8; bases outside the gene matches: 12. The germline V gene encodes CDR1 LNHDA and CDR2 SQIVND (reference sequence). The CDR3 sequence is 15 residues long. The CDR3 protein is CASSLLRDRGLGYTF. As DNA, the CDR3 is TGTGCCAGTAGCCTCCTCCGGGACAGGGGATTAGGCTACACCTTC.

This clonotype occurred many times. J is TRBJ1-1 and V is TRBV27, with 9 nucleotides matching TRBD1. J was trimmed by 11 bases and V by 4 bases; bases with no gene match: 2. The CDR3 consists of 11 residues. Germline V gives CDR1 MNHEY, CDR2 SMNVEV (reference sequence). In DNA, the CDR3 is TGTGCCAGCAGTTCACAGGGGGCCGCTTTCTTT. Translating gives CASSSQGAAFF.

Ten or more counts support this clonotype. The chain links TRBV7-3 to TRBJ2-7, with TRBD2 identical over 7 bases. The junction had 12 bases not matched to a gene; V was cut back by 0 bases and J by 7 bases. Germline-derived CDR1 and CDR2 are SGHTA and FQGTGA. The CDR3 spans 16 residues. The CDR3 sequence is CASSLTASGAEGEQYF. In DNA, the CDR3 is TGTGCCAGCAGCTTAACGGCTAGCGGAGCCGAGGGGGAGCAGTACTTC.

This clonotype turned up a few times. The chain couples TRBV27 to TRBJ1-3, with TRBD1 as a possible D gene (5 bases). The V gene's germline CDR1 is MNHEY and CDR2 SMNVEV (reference sequence). This CDR3 spans 15 amino acids. V gave up 5 bases and J gave up 0 bases, with 11 bases separating them. The CDR3 DNA sequence: TGTGCCAGCAGTCATGGGGGAGCCTCTGGAAACACCATATATTTT. Protein product: CASSHGGASGNTIYF.